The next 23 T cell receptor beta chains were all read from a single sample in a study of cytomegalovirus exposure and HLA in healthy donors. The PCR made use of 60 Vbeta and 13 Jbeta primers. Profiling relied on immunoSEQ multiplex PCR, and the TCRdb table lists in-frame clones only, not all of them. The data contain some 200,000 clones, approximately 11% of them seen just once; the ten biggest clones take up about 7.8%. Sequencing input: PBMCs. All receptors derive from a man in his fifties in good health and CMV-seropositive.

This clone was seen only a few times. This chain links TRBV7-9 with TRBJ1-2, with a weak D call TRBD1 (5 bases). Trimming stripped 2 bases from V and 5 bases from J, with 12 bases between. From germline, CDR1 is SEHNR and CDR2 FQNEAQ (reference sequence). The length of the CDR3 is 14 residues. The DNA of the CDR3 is TGTGCCAGCAGCTTAAATGTACAGGAGTATGGCTACACCTTC. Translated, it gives CASSLNVQEYGYTF.

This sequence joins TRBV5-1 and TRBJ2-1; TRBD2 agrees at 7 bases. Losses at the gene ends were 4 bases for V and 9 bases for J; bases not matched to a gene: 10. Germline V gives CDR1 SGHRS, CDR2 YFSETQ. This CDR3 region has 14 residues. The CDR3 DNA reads TGCGCCAGCAGCCATCTAGACCCTAGCGGTGAGCAGTTCTTC. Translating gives CASSHLDPSGEQFF.

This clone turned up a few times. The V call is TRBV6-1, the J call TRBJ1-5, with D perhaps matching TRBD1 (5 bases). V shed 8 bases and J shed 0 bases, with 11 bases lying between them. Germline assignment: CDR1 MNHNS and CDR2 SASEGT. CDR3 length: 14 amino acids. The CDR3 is CASQQDYSNQPQHF. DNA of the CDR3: TGTGCCAGCCAACAGGATTATAGCAATCAGCCCCAGCATTTT.

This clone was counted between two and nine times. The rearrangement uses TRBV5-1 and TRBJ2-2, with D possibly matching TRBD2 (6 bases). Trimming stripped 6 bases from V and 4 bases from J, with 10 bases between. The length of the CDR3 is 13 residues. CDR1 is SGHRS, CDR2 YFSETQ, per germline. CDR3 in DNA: TGCGCCAGCATGGAGGGTAGCACCGGGGAGCTGTTTTTT. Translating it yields CASMEGSTGELFF.

The CDR3: CATSSAVGLSGNEQFF. The CDR3 DNA follows: TGTGCCACCAGCAGTGCGGTGGGACTTTCGGGCAATGAGCAGTTCTTC. This sequence joins TRBV15 and TRBJ2-1; possibly TRBD2 for D (6 bases). The CDR3 is 16 residues long. Trimming left V 3 bases short and J 6 bases short, with 18 bases between. Germline V lookup: CDR1 LNHNV, CDR2 YYDKDF (reference sequence).

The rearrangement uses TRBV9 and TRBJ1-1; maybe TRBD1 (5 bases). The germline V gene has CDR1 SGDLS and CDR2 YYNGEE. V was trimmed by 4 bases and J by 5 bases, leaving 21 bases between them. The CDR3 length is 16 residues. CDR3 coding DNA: TGTGCCAGCAGCTCACTCGGGACTTCACGCGGGACTGAAGCTTTCTTT. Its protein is CASSSLGTSRGTEAFF.

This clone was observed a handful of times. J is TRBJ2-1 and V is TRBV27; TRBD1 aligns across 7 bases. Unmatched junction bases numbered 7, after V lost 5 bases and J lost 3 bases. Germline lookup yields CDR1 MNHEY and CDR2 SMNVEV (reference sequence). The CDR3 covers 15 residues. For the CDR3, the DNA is TGTGCCAGCAGTCCCCGGGACAGTTTCTACAATGAGCAGTTCTTC. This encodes CASSPRDSFYNEQFF.

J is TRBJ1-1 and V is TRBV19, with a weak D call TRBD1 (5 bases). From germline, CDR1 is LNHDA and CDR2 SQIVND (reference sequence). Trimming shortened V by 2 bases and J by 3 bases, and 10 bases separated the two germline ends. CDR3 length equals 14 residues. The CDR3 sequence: CASSISRGYTEAFF. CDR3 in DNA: TGTGCCAGTAGTATATCAAGGGGATACACTGAAGCTTTCTTT.

As DNA, the CDR3 is TGTGCCAGCTCAGGGGCTAGCACAGATACGCAGTATTTT. Encoded protein: CASSGASTDTQYF. This rearrangement joins TRBV18 to TRBJ2-3; possible D gene TRBD1, 5 bases. In germline, CDR1 is KGHSH, CDR2 LQKENI. Trimming stripped 5 bases from V and 0 bases from J, with 6 bases between. The CDR3 runs to 13 residues.

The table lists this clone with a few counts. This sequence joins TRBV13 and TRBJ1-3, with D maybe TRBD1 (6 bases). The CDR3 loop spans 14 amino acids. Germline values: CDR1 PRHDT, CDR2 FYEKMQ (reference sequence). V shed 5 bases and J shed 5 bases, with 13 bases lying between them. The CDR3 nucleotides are TGTGCCAGCAGCGACCAGGGGAACAGAAACACCATATATTTT. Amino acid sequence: CASSDQGNRNTIYF.

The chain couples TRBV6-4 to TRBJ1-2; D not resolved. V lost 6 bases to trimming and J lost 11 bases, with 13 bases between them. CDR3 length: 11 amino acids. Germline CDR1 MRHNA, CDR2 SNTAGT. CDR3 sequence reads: CASRDPKTYTF. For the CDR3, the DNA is TGTGCCAGCAGGGACCCGAAAACTTACACCTTC.

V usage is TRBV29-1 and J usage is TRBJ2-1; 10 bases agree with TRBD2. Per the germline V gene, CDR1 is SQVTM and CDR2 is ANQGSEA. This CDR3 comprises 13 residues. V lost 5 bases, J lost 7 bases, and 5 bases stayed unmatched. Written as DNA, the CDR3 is TGCAGCGTTAGAGAAGCGGGGGGGAATGAGCAGTTCTTC. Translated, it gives CSVREAGGNEQFF.

In DNA form, the CDR3 reads TGTGCCAGCAGCTTCTCTCTGAGGGAGGGCGGTGGCTACACCTTC. This sequence encodes CASSFSLREGGGYTF. V is TRBV5-4 and J is TRBJ1-2, with D unresolved. The ends were cut back, 2 bases at V and 7 bases at J, with 18 bases in the middle. Looked up from germline, CDR1 is SGHNT and CDR2 is YYREEE (reference sequence). The CDR3 spans 15 residues.

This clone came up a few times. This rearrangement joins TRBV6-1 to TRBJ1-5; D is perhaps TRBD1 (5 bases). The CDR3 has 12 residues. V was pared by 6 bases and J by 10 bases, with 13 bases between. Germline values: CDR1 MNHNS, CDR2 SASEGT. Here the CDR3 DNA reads TGTGCCAGCAGCCTAGGGGCGGGACCCCAGCATTTT. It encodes CASSLGAGPQHF.

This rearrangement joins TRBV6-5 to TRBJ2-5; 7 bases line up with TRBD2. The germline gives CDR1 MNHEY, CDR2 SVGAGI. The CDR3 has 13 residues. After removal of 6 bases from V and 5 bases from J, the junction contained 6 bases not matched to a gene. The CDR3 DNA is TGTGCCAGCAGAGGCGGGGGACGGGAGACCCAGTACTTC. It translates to CASRGGGRETQYF.

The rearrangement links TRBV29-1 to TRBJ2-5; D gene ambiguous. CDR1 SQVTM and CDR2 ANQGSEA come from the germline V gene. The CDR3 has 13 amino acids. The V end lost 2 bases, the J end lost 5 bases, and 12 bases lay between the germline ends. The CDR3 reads CSVENQRRETQYF. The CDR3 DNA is TGCAGCGTTGAAAATCAGCGACGGGAGACCCAGTACTTC.

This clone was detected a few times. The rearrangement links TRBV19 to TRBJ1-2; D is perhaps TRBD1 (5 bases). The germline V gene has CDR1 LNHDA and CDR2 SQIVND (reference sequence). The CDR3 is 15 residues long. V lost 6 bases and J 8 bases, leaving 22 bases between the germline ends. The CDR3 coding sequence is TGTGCCAGTAGGCCCGTCGGAACAGGAATTGGCGGCTACACCTTC. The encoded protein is CASRPVGTGIGGYTF.

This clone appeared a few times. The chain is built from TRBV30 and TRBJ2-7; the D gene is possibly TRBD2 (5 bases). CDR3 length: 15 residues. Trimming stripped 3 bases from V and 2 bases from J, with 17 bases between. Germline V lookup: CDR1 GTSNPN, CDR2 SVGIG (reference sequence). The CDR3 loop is CAWSGPGVGPYEQYF. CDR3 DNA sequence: TGTGCCTGGAGCGGACCCGGGGTAGGGCCCTACGAGCAGTACTTC.

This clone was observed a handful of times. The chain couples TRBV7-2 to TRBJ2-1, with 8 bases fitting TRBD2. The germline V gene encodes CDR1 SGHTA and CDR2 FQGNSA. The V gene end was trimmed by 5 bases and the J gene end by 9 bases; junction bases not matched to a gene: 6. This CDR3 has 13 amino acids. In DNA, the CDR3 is TGTGCCAGCAGCCACGGGGGGGCCGGTGAGCAGTTCTTC. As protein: CASSHGGAGEQFF.

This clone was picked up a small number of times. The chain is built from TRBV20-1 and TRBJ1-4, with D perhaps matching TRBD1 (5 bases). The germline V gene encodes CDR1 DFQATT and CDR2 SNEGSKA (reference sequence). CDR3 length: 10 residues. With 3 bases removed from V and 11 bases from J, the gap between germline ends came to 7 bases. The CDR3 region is CSASRGKLFF. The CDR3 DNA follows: TGCAGTGCTAGCCGGGGGAAACTGTTTTTT.

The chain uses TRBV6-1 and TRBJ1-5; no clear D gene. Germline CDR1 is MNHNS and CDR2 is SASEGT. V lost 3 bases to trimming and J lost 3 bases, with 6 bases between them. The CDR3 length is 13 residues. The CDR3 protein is CASSEGVNQPQHF. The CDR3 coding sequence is TGTGCCAGCAGTGAGGGAGTCAATCAGCCCCAGCATTTT.

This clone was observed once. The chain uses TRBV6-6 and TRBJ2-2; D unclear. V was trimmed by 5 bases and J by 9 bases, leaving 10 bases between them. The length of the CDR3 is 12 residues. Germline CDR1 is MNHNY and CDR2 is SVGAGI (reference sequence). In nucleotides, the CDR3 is TGTGCCAGCAGTCCCGACTCGAGGGAGCTGTTTTTT. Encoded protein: CASSPDSRELFF.

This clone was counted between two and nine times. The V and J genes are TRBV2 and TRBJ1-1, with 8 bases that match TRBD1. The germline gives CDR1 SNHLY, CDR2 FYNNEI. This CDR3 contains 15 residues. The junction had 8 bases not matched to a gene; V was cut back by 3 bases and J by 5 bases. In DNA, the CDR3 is TGTGCCAGCAGTGAGGGCAGGGGGCGTGGAACTGAAGCTTTCTTT. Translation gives CASSEGRGRGTEAFF. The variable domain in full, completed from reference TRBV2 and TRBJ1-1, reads EPEVTQTPSHQVTQMGQEVILRCVPISNHLYFYWYRQILGQKVEFLVSFYNNEISEKSEIFDDQFSVERPDGSNFTLKIRSTKLEDSAMYFCASSEGRGRGTEAFFGQGTRLTVV.